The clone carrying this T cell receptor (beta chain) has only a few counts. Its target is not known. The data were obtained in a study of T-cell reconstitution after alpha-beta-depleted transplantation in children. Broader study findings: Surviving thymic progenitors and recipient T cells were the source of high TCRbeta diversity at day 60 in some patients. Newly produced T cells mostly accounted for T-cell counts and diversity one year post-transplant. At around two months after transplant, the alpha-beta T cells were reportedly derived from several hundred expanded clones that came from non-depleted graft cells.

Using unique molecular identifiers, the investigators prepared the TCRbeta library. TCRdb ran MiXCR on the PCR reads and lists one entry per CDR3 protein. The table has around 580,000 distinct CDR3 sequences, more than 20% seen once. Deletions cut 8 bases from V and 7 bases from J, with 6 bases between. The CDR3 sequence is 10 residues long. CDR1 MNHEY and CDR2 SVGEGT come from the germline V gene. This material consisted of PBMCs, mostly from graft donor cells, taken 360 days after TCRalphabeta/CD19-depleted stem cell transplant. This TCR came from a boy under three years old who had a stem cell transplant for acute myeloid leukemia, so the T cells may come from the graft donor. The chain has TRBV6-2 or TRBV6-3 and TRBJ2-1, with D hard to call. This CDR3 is CASGPNEQFF. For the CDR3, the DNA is TGTGCCAGCGGGCCAAATGAGCAGTTCTTC.